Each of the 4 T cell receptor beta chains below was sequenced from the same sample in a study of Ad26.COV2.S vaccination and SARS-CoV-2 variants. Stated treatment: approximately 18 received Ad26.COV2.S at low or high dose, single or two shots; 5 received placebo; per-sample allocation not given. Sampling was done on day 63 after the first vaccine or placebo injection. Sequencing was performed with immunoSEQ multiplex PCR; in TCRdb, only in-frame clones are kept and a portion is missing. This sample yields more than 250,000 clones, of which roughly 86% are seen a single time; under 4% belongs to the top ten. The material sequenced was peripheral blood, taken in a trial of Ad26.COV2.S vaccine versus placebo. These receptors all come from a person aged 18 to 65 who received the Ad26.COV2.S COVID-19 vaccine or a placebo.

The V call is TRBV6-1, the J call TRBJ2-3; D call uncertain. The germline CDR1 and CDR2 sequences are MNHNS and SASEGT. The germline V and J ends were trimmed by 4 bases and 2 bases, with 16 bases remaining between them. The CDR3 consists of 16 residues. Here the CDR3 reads CASSGGIGLTTDTQYF. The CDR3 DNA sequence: TGTGCCAGCAGTGGAGGCATAGGGTTAACCACAGATACGCAGTATTTT.

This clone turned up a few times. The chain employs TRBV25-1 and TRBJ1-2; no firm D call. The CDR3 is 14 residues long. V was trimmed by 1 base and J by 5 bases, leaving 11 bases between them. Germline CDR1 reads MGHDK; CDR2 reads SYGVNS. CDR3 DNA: TGTGCCAGCAGTGAATCCGTCAGTCGGTATGGCTACACCTTC. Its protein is CASSESVSRYGYTF.

CDR3 nucleotide sequence: TGTGCCAGCAGTTTAGATAGGACAAACTATGGCTACACCTTC. This gives the protein CASSLDRTNYGYTF. This rearrangement joins TRBV27 to TRBJ1-2, with D perhaps TRBD1 (5 bases). The CDR3 is 14 amino acids. CDR1 and CDR2 (germline): MNHEY, SMNVEV (reference sequence). The V gene lost 2 bases and the J gene lost 2 bases, with 9 bases spanning the gap.

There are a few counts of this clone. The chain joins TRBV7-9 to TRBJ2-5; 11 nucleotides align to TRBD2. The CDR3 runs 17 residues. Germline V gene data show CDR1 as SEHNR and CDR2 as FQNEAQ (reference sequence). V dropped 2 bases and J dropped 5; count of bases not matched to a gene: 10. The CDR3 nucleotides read TGTGCCAGCAGCTTACGAGTGACTAGCGGGAAGGGGGAGACCCAGTACTTC. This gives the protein CASSLRVTSGKGETQYF.